These 8 T cell receptor beta chains share one sample of origin, sequenced in a study of chemoradiotherapy in HPV16-positive cancers. Sequencing was performed with immunoSEQ multiplex PCR; in TCRdb, only in-frame clones are kept and a portion is missing. The data show about 21,000 clones, with 70% to 90% seen just once and 3.5% to 5% held by the top ten. The sequencing here drew on blood, taken from a patient who underwent chemoradiotherapy. The receptors originated from a human donor with HPV-associated anogenital cancer.

V is TRBV7-2 and J is TRBJ2-2, with TRBD2 identical over 7 bases. This CDR3 comprises 16 residues. Germline V gene lookup returns CDR1 SGHTA and CDR2 FQGNSA. Trimming took 4 bases from V and 0 from J; bases not matched to a gene: 5. The CDR3 DNA sequence: TGTGCCAGCAGCTCTGCTAGCGGTCCGAACACCGGGGAGCTGTTTTTT. It is translated as CASSSASGPNTGELFF.

The chain couples TRBV6-5 to TRBJ2-2, with D possibly matching TRBD1 (5 bases). The length of the CDR3 is 15 residues. The V gene's germline CDR1 is MNHEY and CDR2 SVGAGI. The V end was cut by 6 bases, the J end by 0 bases, with 11 bases between. This CDR3 reads CASSPTVANTGELFF. In DNA, the CDR3 is TGTGCCAGCAGCCCGACAGTAGCGAACACCGGGGAGCTGTTTTTT.

Only a few counts were recorded for this clone. The chain uses TRBV6-5 and TRBJ1-5, with D tentatively TRBD1 (5 bases). Germline V gives CDR1 MNHEY, CDR2 SVGAGI. This CDR3 spans 15 amino acids. The V gene lost 0 bases and the J gene lost 3 bases, with 9 bases spanning the gap. Here the CDR3 reads CASSYSGGVNQPQHF. The CDR3 DNA reads as TGTGCCAGCAGTTACTCCGGGGGGGTCAATCAGCCCCAGCATTTT.

The chain recombines TRBV9 with TRBJ2-3; no definite D call. The CDR3 is made up of 14 amino acids. The V end was cut by 0 bases, the J end by 0 bases, with 5 bases between. Per the germline V gene, CDR1 is SGDLS and CDR2 is YYNGEE. The CDR3 DNA is TGTGCCAGCAGCGTAGCCGGGAGCACAGATACGCAGTATTTT. Its translation: CASSVAGSTDTQYF.

The V and J genes are TRBV13 and TRBJ1-4; D gene uncertain. Germline V gene sequence: CDR1 PRHDT, CDR2 FYEKMQ (reference sequence). The CDR3 runs to 13 residues. CDR3 bases: TGTGCAACCGGCGAAGCAACTAATGAAAAACTGTTTTTT. This encodes CATGEATNEKLFF. Supplemented by reference TRBV13 and TRBJ1-4, the full variable domain reads AAGVIQSPRHLIKEKRETATLKCYPIPRHDTVYWYQQGPGQDPQFLISFYEKMQSDKGSIPDRFSAQQFSDYHSELNMSSLELGDSALYFCATGEATNEKLFFGSGTQLSVL.

This clone was picked up one time. J is TRBJ1-5 and V is TRBV5-4; D remains unclear. The ends were cut back, 0 bases at V and 5 bases at J, with 6 bases in the middle. CDR3 size: 13 residues. Germline CDR1 is SGHNT and CDR2 is YYREEE (reference sequence). CDR3 amino acids: CASSLGSDQPQHF. The DNA for the CDR3 is TGTGCCAGCAGCTTGGGTTCGGATCAGCCCCAGCATTTT.

The chain couples TRBV6-5 to TRBJ1-1; D is possibly TRBD1 (5 bases). Germline CDR1 MNHEY, CDR2 SVGAGI. Trimming pared 7 bases from V and 5 bases from J, leaving 20 bases between. The CDR3 loop spans 15 amino acids. CDR3 loop: CASISPRGRETEAFF. The CDR3 nucleotides are TGTGCCAGCATCTCCCCTAGGGGCAGGGAAACTGAAGCTTTCTTT.

J is TRBJ1-6 and V is TRBV5-1; D might be TRBD1 (6 bases). Germline V gene sequence: CDR1 SGHRS, CDR2 YFSETQ. CDR3 length equals 15 residues. V shed 4 bases and J shed 8 bases, with 16 bases lying between them. CDR3 nucleotides: TGCGCCAGCAGCAACCTCGGGGGCGGGGATTCACCCCTCCACTTT. It translates to CASSNLGGGDSPLHF.